This T cell receptor beta chain was observed in a study of blood T cell repertoires in COVID-19. Germline assignment: CDR1 SEHNR and CDR2 FQNEAQ (reference sequence). The CDR3 covers 14 residues. The V gene lost 1 base and the J gene lost 2 bases, with 7 bases spanning the gap. Measured with immunoSEQ multiplex PCR; TCRdb has only the in-frame clones, and not every one. The profile covers over 300,000 clones, with roughly 90% appearing a single time and about 6.8% taken by the ten largest. Sequenced material: peripheral blood. J is TRBJ2-3 and V is TRBV7-9, with no clear D. This clonotype originated in a man aged 18 to 30 who had recovered from COVID-19. CDR3 loop: CASSLGSYTDTQYF. In DNA, the CDR3 is TGTGCCAGCAGCTTAGGGTCCTACACAGATACGCAGTATTTT.